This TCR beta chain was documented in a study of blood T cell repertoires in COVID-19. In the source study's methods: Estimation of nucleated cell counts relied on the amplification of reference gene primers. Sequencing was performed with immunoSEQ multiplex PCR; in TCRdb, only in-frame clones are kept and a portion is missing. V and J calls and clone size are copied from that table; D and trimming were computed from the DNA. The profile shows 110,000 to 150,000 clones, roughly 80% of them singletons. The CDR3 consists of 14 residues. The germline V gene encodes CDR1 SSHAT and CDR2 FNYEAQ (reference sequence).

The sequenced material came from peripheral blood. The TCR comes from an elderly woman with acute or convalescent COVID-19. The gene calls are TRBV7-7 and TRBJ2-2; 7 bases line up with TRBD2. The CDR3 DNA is TGTGCTAGCGGGTTCTATAGGGGTGCCGGGGAGCTGTTTTTT. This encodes CASGFYRGAGELFF.